This T cell receptor (beta chain) is from a study of T cell changes during pregnancy in multiple sclerosis. Germline V gene sequence: CDR1 SGHNT, CDR2 YYREEE (reference sequence). Trimming pared 5 bases from V and 2 bases from J, leaving 8 bases between. The CDR3 is 13 amino acids. Clones were read by immunoSEQ multiplex PCR, and TCRdb kept only the in-frame ones, dropping some. In the table there are about 72,000 clones, about 89% of which are singletons. V gene TRBV5-4 combines with J gene TRBJ1-3; the D gene is possibly TRBD1 (5 bases). The source is a female donor with multiple sclerosis, enrolled in a pregnancy study. The sequences come from peripheral blood, collected in the second trimester of pregnancy. CDR3 in DNA: TGTGCCAGCAGACTGACAGCTGGAAACACCATATATTTT. Residues: CASRLTAGNTIYF.